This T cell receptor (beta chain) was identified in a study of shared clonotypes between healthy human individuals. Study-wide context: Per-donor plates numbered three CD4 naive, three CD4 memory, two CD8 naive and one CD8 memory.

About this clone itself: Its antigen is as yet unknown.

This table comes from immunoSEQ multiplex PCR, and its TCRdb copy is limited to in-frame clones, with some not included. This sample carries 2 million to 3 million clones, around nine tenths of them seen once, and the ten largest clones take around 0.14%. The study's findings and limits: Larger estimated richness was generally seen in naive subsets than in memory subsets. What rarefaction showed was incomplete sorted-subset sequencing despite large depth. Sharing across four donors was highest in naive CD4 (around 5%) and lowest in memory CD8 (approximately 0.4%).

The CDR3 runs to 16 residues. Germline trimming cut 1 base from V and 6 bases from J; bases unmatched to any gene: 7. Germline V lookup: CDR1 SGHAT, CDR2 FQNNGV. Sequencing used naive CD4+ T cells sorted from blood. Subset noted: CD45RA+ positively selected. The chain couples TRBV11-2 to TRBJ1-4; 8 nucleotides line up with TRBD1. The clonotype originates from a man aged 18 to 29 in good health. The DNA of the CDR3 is TGTGCCAGCAGCTTAGGGTCCGACAGGGGAGATGAAAAACTGTTTTTT. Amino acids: CASSLGSDRGDEKLFF. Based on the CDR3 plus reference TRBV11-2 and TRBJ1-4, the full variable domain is EAGVAQSPRYKIIEKRQSVAFWCNPISGHATLYWYQQILGQGPKLLIQFQNNGVVDDSQLPKDRFSAERLKGVDSTLKIQPAKLEDSAVYLCASSLGSDRGDEKLFFGSGTQLSVL.